The rows below give T cell receptor beta chains drawn from one sample of a study of CD8 T cells in Susac syndrome. TCRdb analysed the immunoSEQ multiplex PCR reads with MiXCR anew, one entry per CDR3 protein. The sample includes 40,000 to 60,000 distinct CDR3 sequences, roughly 93% seen only once; the top ten take less than 0.55%. The specimen sequenced was CD8+ T cells from PBMCs. These receptors were obtained from a human donor with multiple sclerosis. The CDR3 runs from the conserved cysteine through the conserved F or W. A D gene is named only where the DNA matches it firmly. The size field is filled for only some rows; it gives once, few, many or a size class.

v_gene: TRBV20-1
d_gene: .
abundance: .
j_gene: TRBJ1-1
CDR3aa: CSAGLTEAFF
CDR3nt: TGCAGCGCCGGCCTAACTGAAGCTTTCTTT

v_gene: TRBV7-8
d_gene: .
abundance: once
j_gene: TRBJ1-2
CDR3aa: CASSLDPHGGLDNYGYTF
CDR3nt: TGTGCCAGCAGCTTAGACCCTCACGGGGGTTTGGATAACTATGGCTACACCTTC

v_gene: TRBV9
d_gene: .
abundance: .
j_gene: TRBJ2-5
CDR3aa: CASSVGMGGRGETQYF
CDR3nt: TGTGCCAGCAGCGTAGGAATGGGGGGCCGGGGAGAGACCCAGTACTTC

v_gene: TRBV7-9
d_gene: TRBD1
abundance: .
j_gene: TRBJ2-3
CDR3aa: CASSTRQGSTDTQYF
CDR3nt: TGTGCCAGCAGCACACGACAGGGAAGCACAGATACGCAGTATTTT

v_gene: TRBV27
d_gene: .
abundance: .
j_gene: TRBJ2-7
CDR3aa: CASSWGSGPYEQYF
CDR3nt: TGTGCCAGCAGTTGGGGCTCAGGACCTTACGAGCAGTACTTC

v_gene: TRBV5-1
d_gene: TRBD1
abundance: .
j_gene: TRBJ2-4
CDR3aa: CATKPGQGQNIQYF
CDR3nt: TGCGCCACCAAACCGGGACAGGGCCAAAACATTCAGTACTTC

v_gene: TRBV7-9
d_gene: .
abundance: .
j_gene: TRBJ2-3
CDR3aa: CASSVGDFTDTQYF
CDR3nt: TGTGCCAGCAGCGTCGGGGACTTCACAGATACGCAGTATTTT

v_gene: TRBV29-1
d_gene: .
abundance: .
j_gene: TRBJ1-1
CDR3aa: CSGGAGYNTEAFF
CDR3nt: TGCAGCGGCGGAGCGGGCTATAACACTGAAGCTTTCTTT

v_gene: TRBV6-5
d_gene: .
abundance: .
j_gene: TRBJ2-7
CDR3aa: CASSYLSSYEQYF
CDR3nt: TGTGCCAGCAGTTACTTGAGCTCCTACGAGCAGTACTTC

v_gene: TRBV5-1
d_gene: .
abundance: .
j_gene: TRBJ2-2
CDR3aa: CASSSHLQGTGELFF
CDR3nt: TGCGCCAGCAGCTCGCACCTCCAGGGGACCGGGGAGCTGTTTTTT

v_gene: TRBV13
d_gene: TRBD2
abundance: .
j_gene: TRBJ2-1
CDR3aa: CASSSGLANEQFF
CDR3nt: TGTGCCAGCAGCTCGGGACTAGCGAATGAGCAGTTCTTC

v_gene: TRBV7-3
d_gene: TRBD2
abundance: few
j_gene: TRBJ2-1
CDR3aa: CASSPGTSPYNEQFF
CDR3nt: TGTGCCAGCAGCCCCGGGACTAGCCCCTACAATGAGCAGTTCTTC

v_gene: TRBV27
d_gene: .
abundance: .
j_gene: TRBJ1-4
CDR3aa: CASSPADGNGKLFF
CDR3nt: TGTGCCAGCAGCCCGGCGGACGGGAACGGAAAACTGTTTTTT

v_gene: TRBV18
d_gene: .
abundance: .
j_gene: TRBJ1-1
CDR3aa: CASSSGTFNTEAFF
CDR3nt: TGTGCCAGCTCGTCCGGGACATTCAACACTGAAGCTTTCTTT

v_gene: TRBV11-3
d_gene: .
abundance: .
j_gene: TRBJ2-2
CDR3aa: CASSLGQGNGWRTGELFF
CDR3nt: TGTGCCAGCAGCTTAGGGCAGGGCAACGGTTGGCGCACCGGGGAGCTGTTTTTT

v_gene: TRBV5-6
d_gene: .
abundance: .
j_gene: TRBJ1-6
CDR3aa: CASSLGPGHSPLHF
CDR3nt: TGTGCCAGCAGCTTGGGGCCGGGTCACTCACCCCTCCACTTT

v_gene: TRBV4-3
d_gene: TRBD1
abundance: .
j_gene: TRBJ2-6
CDR3aa: CASSQGTGFGANVLTF
CDR3nt: TGCGCCAGCAGCCAAGGGACAGGGTTTGGGGCCAACGTCCTGACTTTC

v_gene: TRBV3-1
d_gene: TRBD1
abundance: .
j_gene: TRBJ2-1
CDR3aa: CASSSAPPGQANNEQFF
CDR3nt: TGTGCCAGCAGCTCCGCTCCCCCGGGACAGGCCAACAATGAGCAGTTCTTC

v_gene: TRBV12-3/TRBV12-4
d_gene: .
abundance: .
j_gene: TRBJ1-5
CDR3aa: CASSPSTGFQPQHF
CDR3nt: TGTGCCAGCAGTCCCTCAACGGGGTTTCAGCCCCAGCATTTT

v_gene: TRBV28
d_gene: .
abundance: .
j_gene: TRBJ1-5
CDR3aa: CASSLLQTYSNQPQHF
CDR3nt: TGTGCCAGCAGTTTATTACAGACCTATAGCAATCAGCCCCAGCATTTT

v_gene: TRBV28
d_gene: .
abundance: .
j_gene: TRBJ2-1
CDR3aa: CASEGTSSYNEQFF
CDR3nt: TGTGCCAGTGAGGGGACCTCTTCCTACAATGAGCAGTTCTTC

v_gene: TRBV3-1
d_gene: TRBD1
abundance: once
j_gene: TRBJ1-2
CDR3aa: CASSQVVRQGVYGYTF
CDR3nt: TGTGCCAGCAGCCAAGTGGTTCGGCAGGGGGTCTATGGCTACACCTTC

v_gene: TRBV20-1
d_gene: TRBD2
abundance: .
j_gene: TRBJ2-1
CDR3aa: CSASILRGGYEQFF
CDR3nt: TGCAGTGCTAGCATTCTGCGGGGGGGTTATGAGCAGTTCTTC

v_gene: TRBV7-9
d_gene: TRBD1
abundance: .
j_gene: TRBJ1-5
CDR3aa: CASSLALDRDSNQPQHF
CDR3nt: TGTGCCAGCAGCTTAGCGCTGGACAGGGATAGCAATCAGCCCCAGCATTTT

v_gene: TRBV7-9
d_gene: .
abundance: .
j_gene: TRBJ1-1
CDR3aa: CASSPGTAGGTEAFF
CDR3nt: TGTGCCAGCAGCCCGGGGACTGCCGGGGGCACTGAAGCTTTCTTT

v_gene: TRBV4-3
d_gene: .
abundance: .
j_gene: TRBJ2-3
CDR3aa: CASSQDLQGTYTDTQYF
CDR3nt: TGCGCCAGCAGCCAAGATCTCCAGGGGACCTACACAGATACGCAGTATTTT

v_gene: TRBV5-1
d_gene: .
abundance: once
j_gene: TRBJ1-1
CDR3aa: CASSLRAVNTEAFF
CDR3nt: TGCGCCAGCAGCCTTCGGGCGGTGAACACTGAAGCTTTCTTT

v_gene: TRBV7-8
d_gene: TRBD1
abundance: .
j_gene: TRBJ1-5
CDR3aa: CASSPQQGTNQPQHF
CDR3nt: TGTGCCAGCAGCCCTCAACAGGGGACGAATCAGCCCCAGCATTTT

v_gene: TRBV9
d_gene: .
abundance: .
j_gene: TRBJ2-4
CDR3aa: CASSVGDALAKNIQYF
CDR3nt: TGTGCCAGCAGCGTAGGGGACGCTCTAGCCAAAAACATTCAGTACTTC

v_gene: TRBV5-4
d_gene: .
abundance: .
j_gene: TRBJ2-5
CDR3aa: CASSLVQQETQYF
CDR3nt: TGTGCCAGCAGCTTGGTACAGCAAGAGACCCAGTACTTC

v_gene: TRBV6-1
d_gene: .
abundance: once
j_gene: TRBJ1-6
CDR3aa: CASTRNSPLHF
CDR3nt: TGTGCCAGCACCCGTAATTCACCCCTCCACTTT

v_gene: TRBV20-1
d_gene: TRBD2
abundance: .
j_gene: TRBJ2-7
CDR3aa: CSARSGTYEQYF
CDR3nt: TGCAGTGCTAGAAGCGGGACCTACGAGCAGTACTTC

v_gene: TRBV4-1
d_gene: .
abundance: .
j_gene: TRBJ1-5
CDR3aa: CASSQYPEYSNQPQHF
CDR3nt: TGCGCCAGCAGCCAATATCCAGAATATAGCAATCAGCCCCAGCATTTT

v_gene: TRBV7-9
d_gene: .
abundance: .
j_gene: TRBJ1-1
CDR3aa: CASSLTEPSEAFF
CDR3nt: TGTGCCAGCAGCCTTACGGAACCATCTGAAGCTTTCTTT

v_gene: TRBV27
d_gene: .
abundance: few
j_gene: TRBJ1-1
CDR3aa: CASSYRRFFTEAFF
CDR3nt: TGTGCCAGCAGTTACAGGCGTTTCTTCACTGAAGCTTTCTTT

v_gene: TRBV6-2/TRBV6-3
d_gene: .
abundance: .
j_gene: TRBJ1-1
CDR3aa: CASSYTTEAFF
CDR3nt: TGTGCCAGCAGTTACACCACTGAAGCTTTCTTT

v_gene: TRBV4-1
d_gene: TRBD1
abundance: few
j_gene: TRBJ1-1
CDR3aa: CASSRTGTEAFF
CDR3nt: TGCGCCAGCAGCCGGACAGGGACCGAAGCTTTCTTT

v_gene: TRBV9
d_gene: .
abundance: once
j_gene: TRBJ2-7
CDR3aa: CASSVEAASYEQYF
CDR3nt: TGTGCCAGCAGCGTAGAGGCGGCATCCTACGAGCAGTACTTC

v_gene: TRBV20-1
d_gene: TRBD2
abundance: .
j_gene: TRBJ2-3
CDR3aa: CSARPGLAGGLSTDTQYF
CDR3nt: TGCAGTGCTAGACCCGGACTAGCGGGGGGGCTAAGCACAGATACGCAGTATTTT

v_gene: TRBV20-1
d_gene: .
abundance: .
j_gene: TRBJ2-1
CDR3aa: CSARETLHNEQFF
CDR3nt: TGCAGTGCTAGAGAAACCCTCCACAATGAGCAGTTCTTC

v_gene: TRBV6-1
d_gene: .
abundance: .
j_gene: TRBJ1-3
CDR3aa: CASSGTDPFSGNTIYF
CDR3nt: TGTGCCAGTTCGGGAACCGACCCCTTCTCTGGAAACACCATATATTTT

v_gene: TRBV28
d_gene: .
abundance: .
j_gene: TRBJ2-7
CDR3aa: CASSLRLDRTGNSSYEQYF
CDR3nt: TGTGCCAGCAGTCTAAGACTGGACAGAACAGGGAACAGCTCCTACGAGCAGTACTTC

v_gene: TRBV20-1
d_gene: TRBD2
abundance: .
j_gene: TRBJ2-7
CDR3aa: CSARGSSGGKGLSYEQYF
CDR3nt: TGCAGTGCTAGAGGGTCCAGCGGGGGGAAGGGCCTATCCTACGAGCAGTACTTC

v_gene: TRBV18
d_gene: .
abundance: .
j_gene: TRBJ2-7
CDR3aa: CASSPAPGPGSYEQYF
CDR3nt: TGTGCCAGCTCACCAGCCCCGGGACCGGGATCCTACGAGCAGTACTTC

v_gene: TRBV9
d_gene: .
abundance: few
j_gene: TRBJ2-1
CDR3aa: CASSVEGENEQFF
CDR3nt: TGTGCCAGCAGCGTAGAGGGAGAAAATGAGCAGTTCTTC

v_gene: TRBV15
d_gene: .
abundance: .
j_gene: TRBJ2-5
CDR3aa: CATSRDLEASETQYF
CDR3nt: TGTGCCACCAGCAGAGATTTGGAGGCATCGGAGACCCAGTACTTC

v_gene: TRBV2
d_gene: .
abundance: .
j_gene: TRBJ2-5
CDR3aa: CAILGGTQETQYF
CDR3nt: TGTGCCATCCTGGGAGGAACCCAAGAGACCCAGTACTTC

v_gene: TRBV9
d_gene: TRBD1
abundance: .
j_gene: TRBJ1-1
CDR3aa: CASSARQGVVAEAFF
CDR3nt: TGTGCCAGCAGCGCTCGACAGGGGGTGGTGGCTGAAGCTTTCTTT

v_gene: TRBV9
d_gene: .
abundance: .
j_gene: TRBJ2-4
CDR3aa: CASSEEAGSWQDDIQYF
CDR3nt: TGTGCCAGCAGCGAGGAGGCAGGATCATGGCAGGATGACATTCAGTACTTC

v_gene: TRBV7-9
d_gene: .
abundance: .
j_gene: TRBJ2-1
CDR3aa: CASSFVGTEEFF
CDR3nt: TGTGCCAGCAGTTTCGTTGGGACTGAGGAGTTCTTC

v_gene: TRBV10-3
d_gene: TRBD1
abundance: .
j_gene: TRBJ1-2
CDR3aa: CAISAVVDRLGGYTF
CDR3nt: TGTGCCATCAGTGCCGTGGTGGACAGGCTGGGCGGCTACACCTTC

v_gene: TRBV14
d_gene: .
abundance: .
j_gene: TRBJ1-2
CDR3aa: CASSQVGGAYGYTF
CDR3nt: TGTGCCAGCAGCCAAGTGGGGGGTGCCTATGGCTACACCTTC

v_gene: TRBV27
d_gene: TRBD1
abundance: .
j_gene: TRBJ1-2
CDR3aa: CASSVQGGYGYTF
CDR3nt: TGTGCCAGCAGTGTACAGGGGGGATATGGCTACACCTTC

v_gene: TRBV7-9
d_gene: TRBD1
abundance: .
j_gene: TRBJ1-5
CDR3aa: CASSGIGTGDQPQHF
CDR3nt: TGTGCCAGCAGCGGTATAGGGACAGGGGATCAGCCCCAGCATTTT

v_gene: TRBV7-2
d_gene: .
abundance: .
j_gene: TRBJ2-3
CDR3aa: CASSASPPTDTQYF
CDR3nt: TGTGCCAGCAGCGCCTCCCCGCCCACAGATACGCAGTATTTT

v_gene: TRBV6-2/TRBV6-3
d_gene: TRBD2
abundance: .
j_gene: TRBJ2-1
CDR3aa: CASTIARTSYEQFF
CDR3nt: TGTGCCAGCACCATCGCCCGGACTAGCTATGAGCAGTTCTTC

v_gene: TRBV6-2/TRBV6-3
d_gene: TRBD1
abundance: .
j_gene: TRBJ2-7
CDR3aa: CAVGQGDVYEQYF
CDR3nt: TGTGCCGTCGGGCAGGGGGATGTCTACGAGCAGTACTTC

v_gene: TRBV30
d_gene: .
abundance: .
j_gene: TRBJ1-1
CDR3aa: CAWSVGQGNAEAFF
CDR3nt: TGTGCCTGGAGTGTGGGCCAGGGTAACGCTGAAGCTTTCTTT

v_gene: TRBV5-6
d_gene: TRBD1
abundance: .
j_gene: TRBJ1-5
CDR3aa: CASSLALKGGYQPQHF
CDR3nt: TGTGCCAGCAGCTTGGCATTAAAAGGGGGCTATCAGCCCCAGCATTTT

v_gene: TRBV4-1
d_gene: .
abundance: .
j_gene: TRBJ1-2
CDR3aa: CASSQDPYGYTF
CDR3nt: TGCGCCAGCAGCCAAGATCCCTATGGCTACACCTTC